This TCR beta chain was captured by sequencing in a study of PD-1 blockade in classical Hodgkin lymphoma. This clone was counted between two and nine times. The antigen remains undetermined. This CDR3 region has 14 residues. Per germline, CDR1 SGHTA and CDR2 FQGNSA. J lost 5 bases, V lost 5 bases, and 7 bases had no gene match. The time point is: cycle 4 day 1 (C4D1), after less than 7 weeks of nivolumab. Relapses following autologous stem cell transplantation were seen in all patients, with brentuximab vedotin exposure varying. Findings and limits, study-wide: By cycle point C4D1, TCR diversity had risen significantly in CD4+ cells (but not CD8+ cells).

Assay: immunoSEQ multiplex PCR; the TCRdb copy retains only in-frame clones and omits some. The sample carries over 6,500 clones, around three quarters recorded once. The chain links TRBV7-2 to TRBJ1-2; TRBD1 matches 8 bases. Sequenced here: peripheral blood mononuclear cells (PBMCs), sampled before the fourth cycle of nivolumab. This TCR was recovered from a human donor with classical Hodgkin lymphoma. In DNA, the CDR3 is TGTGCCAGCAGCGAGGGACAGGCTCTATATGGCTACACCTTC. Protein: CASSEGQALYGYTF.